The clone carrying this T cell receptor beta chain was recorded at least ten times. Its antigen is currently unknown. These data originate in a study of regulatory T cells in long-lasting Graves disease. Study-level findings and limits: Sample size was small, which may have lowered accuracy. New patients shared 950 to 1,000 public clonotypes, fewer than the roughly 3,000 shared by persistent patients.

The authors built TCR beta libraries using iRepertoire HTBI primers and Arm-PCR of CDR3 regions. A single record per CDR3 protein comes from TCRdb applying MiXCR to the multiplex PCR reads. The table lists around 400,000 distinct CDR3 sequences, approximately 10% of them singletons, with about 19% in the top ten. Per germline, CDR1 KGHSH and CDR2 LQKENI. V was cut by 4 bases and J by 1 base, with 10 bases left in between. The CDR3 is 14 amino acids. The time point here: newly diagnosed GD, antithyroid drugs for less than 3 months. RNA isolated from PBMCs was used to make the TCR library. The data also belong to a second study, concerning T cells in Graves' hyperthyroidism and ophthalmopathy. That source reports: For ophthalmopathy, model prediction preceded onset by a median 6.5 months.

The clonotype comes from a woman aged 18-30 years with Graves disease. The chain joins TRBV18 to TRBJ1-1; D not resolved. Sequenced material: peripheral blood mononuclear cells (PBMCs), taken at new diagnosis, from a patient treated with antithyroid drugs. The CDR3 bases are TGTGCCAGCTCACTAAACCACAGGAACACTGAAGCTTTCTTT. As protein: CASSLNHRNTEAFF.